The T cell receptor (beta chain) under discussion was sequenced for a study of OX40 agonist ivuxolimab in advanced cancers. Study summary: An anti-OX40 (CD134) antibody with agonistic activity, ivuxolimab, was administered to patients.

The CDR3 is made up of 13 amino acids. CDR1 and CDR2 from the germline V gene are MDHEN and SYDVKM. Only a few counts were recorded for this clone. The junction departs from the called germline gene at one end, perhaps through a read error. The assay was immunoSEQ multiplex PCR, and TCRdb's table has in-frame clones only and misses some. This sample has about 61,000 clones; more than 70% occur once, and the top ten carry under 0.65%. The sequencing here drew on CD4+ or CD8+ T cells sorted from blood, taken in a trial of the OX40 agonist ivuxolimab. The TCR sequence derives from an adult with an advanced solid tumor such as melanoma, head and neck, liver or kidney cancer. The chain recombines TRBV28 with TRBJ1-2; no reliable D call. The CDR3: CATRPTADYGFTF. The CDR3 coding sequence is TGTGCCACTCGCCCTACAGCTGACTATGGCTTCACCTTC.